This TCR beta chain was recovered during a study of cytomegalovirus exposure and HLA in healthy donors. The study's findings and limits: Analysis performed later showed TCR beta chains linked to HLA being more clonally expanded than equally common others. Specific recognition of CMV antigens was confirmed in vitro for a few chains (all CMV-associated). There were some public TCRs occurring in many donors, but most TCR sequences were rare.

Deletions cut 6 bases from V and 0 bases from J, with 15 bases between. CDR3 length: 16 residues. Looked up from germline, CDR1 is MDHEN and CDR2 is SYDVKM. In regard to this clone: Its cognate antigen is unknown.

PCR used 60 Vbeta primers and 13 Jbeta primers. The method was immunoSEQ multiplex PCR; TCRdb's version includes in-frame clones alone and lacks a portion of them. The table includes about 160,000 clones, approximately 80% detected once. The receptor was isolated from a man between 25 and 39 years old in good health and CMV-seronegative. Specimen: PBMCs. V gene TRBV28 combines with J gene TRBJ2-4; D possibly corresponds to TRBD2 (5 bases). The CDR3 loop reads CASSQGGELAKNIQYF. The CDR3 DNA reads TGTGCCAGCAGCCAAGGAGGTGAGCTAGCCAAAAACATTCAGTACTTC. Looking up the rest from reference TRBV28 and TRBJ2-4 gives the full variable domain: DVKVTQSSRYLVKRTGEKVFLECVQDMDHENMFWYRQDPGLGLRLIYFSYDVKMKEKGDIPEGYSVSREKKERFSLILESASTNQTSMYLCASSQGGELAKNIQYFGAGTRLSVL.